Described below is a single T cell receptor beta chain sequence and its context. The CDR3 has 15 residues. Trimming took 4 bases from V and 5 from J, leaving 17 bases between them. Germline V CDR1 and CDR2: SGHVS, FQNEAQ. Clones were read by immunoSEQ multiplex PCR, and TCRdb kept only the in-frame ones, dropping some. The sample shows about 300,000 clones, approximately 84% of them seen only once. The data were obtained in a study of blood T cell repertoires in COVID-19. Study in general: Collection of acute and convalescent COVID-19 samples took place in the United States, Italy and Spain.

Sequencing was performed on PBMCs or T cells enriched from blood (not recorded which). The rearrangement joins TRBV7-8 to TRBJ1-2; tentative D call: TRBD1 (6 bases). The clonotype comes from a man aged 25-45 years who had recovered from COVID-19. The CDR3 DNA sequence: TGTGCCAGCAGCTCCCGGGACCCAGGGGAATATGGCTACACCTTC. This codes for CASSSRDPGEYGYTF.